Following are 2 T cell receptor beta chains from one sample sequenced in a study of cytomegalovirus exposure and HLA in healthy donors. The PCR ran on 60 Vbeta and 13 Jbeta primers. Sequenced by immunoSEQ multiplex PCR; TCRdb stores in-frame clones only, minus some. This table has 85,000 to 100,000 clones, 65% to 80% appearing once. Sequences were obtained from PBMCs. The receptors shown here come from a man aged 40-50 years in good health and CMV-seropositive.

A note on this clone: Its ends do not fully match the called genes, so a read error is possible. The gene calls are TRBV7-9 and TRBJ2-5; D may be TRBD1 (6 bases). From germline, CDR1 is SEHNR and CDR2 FQNEAQ (reference sequence). The CDR3 covers 12 residues. The CDR3 DNA reads TGTTCCAGCAACCTCAGGGGAGAGACCCAGTACTTC. This encodes CSSNLRGETQYF.

The chain links TRBV4-2 to TRBJ2-7; TRBD2 matches at 7 bases. This CDR3 comprises 15 residues. With V trimmed by 1 base and J by 2 bases, 5 bases remained unmatched. Per the germline V gene, CDR1 is LGHNA and CDR2 is YNFKEQ. This CDR3 is CASSQGTSDAYEQYF. CDR3 coding DNA: TGTGCCAGCAGCCAAGGCACTAGCGACGCCTACGAGCAGTACTTC.